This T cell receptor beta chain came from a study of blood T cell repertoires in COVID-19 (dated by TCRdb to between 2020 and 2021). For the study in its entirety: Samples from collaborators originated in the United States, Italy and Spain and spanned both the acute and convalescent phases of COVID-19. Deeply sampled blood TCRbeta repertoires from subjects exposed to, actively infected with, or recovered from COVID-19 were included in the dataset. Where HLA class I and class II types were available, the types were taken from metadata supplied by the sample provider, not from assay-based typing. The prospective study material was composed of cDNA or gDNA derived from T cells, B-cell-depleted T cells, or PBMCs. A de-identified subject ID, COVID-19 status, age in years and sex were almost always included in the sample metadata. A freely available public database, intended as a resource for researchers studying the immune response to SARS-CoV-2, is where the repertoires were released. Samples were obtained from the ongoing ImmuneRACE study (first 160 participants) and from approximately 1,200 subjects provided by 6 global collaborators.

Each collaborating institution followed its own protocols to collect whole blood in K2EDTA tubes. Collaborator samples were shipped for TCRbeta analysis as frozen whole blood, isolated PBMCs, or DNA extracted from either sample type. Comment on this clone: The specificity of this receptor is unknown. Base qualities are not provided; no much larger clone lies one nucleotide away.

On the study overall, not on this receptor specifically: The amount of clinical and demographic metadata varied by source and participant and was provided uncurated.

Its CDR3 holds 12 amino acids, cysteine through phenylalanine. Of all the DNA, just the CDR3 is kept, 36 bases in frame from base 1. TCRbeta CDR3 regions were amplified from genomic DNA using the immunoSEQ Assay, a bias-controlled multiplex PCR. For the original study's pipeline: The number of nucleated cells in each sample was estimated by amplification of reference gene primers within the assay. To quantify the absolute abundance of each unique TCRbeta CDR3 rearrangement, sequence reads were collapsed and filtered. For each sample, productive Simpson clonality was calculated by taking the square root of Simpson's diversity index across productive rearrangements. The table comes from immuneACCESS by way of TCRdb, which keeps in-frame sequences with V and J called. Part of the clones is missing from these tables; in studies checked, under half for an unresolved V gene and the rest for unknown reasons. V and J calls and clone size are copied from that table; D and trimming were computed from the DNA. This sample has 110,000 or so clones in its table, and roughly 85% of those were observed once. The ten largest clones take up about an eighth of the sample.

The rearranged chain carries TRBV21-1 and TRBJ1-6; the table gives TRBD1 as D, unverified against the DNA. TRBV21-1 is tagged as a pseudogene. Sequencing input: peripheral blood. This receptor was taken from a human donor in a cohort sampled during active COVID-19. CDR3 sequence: CASSKSQGIFHF. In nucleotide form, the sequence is TGTGCCAGCAGCAAATCACAGGGAATATTCCACTTT.